This T cell receptor (beta chain) was sequenced in a study of T cell responses to AZD1222 COVID-19 vaccine (dated by TCRdb to 2020 to 2023). Regarding the study in general: AZD1222 recipients given second doses at about 4 weeks or at about 12 weeks were pooled, since spike-specific TCR depth and breadth were not found to differ between the two schedules. A total of over 230 trial participants underwent TCR sequencing, of whom 207 received two doses of AZD1222 and approximately 25 received two doses of the MenACWY control vaccine. Trial participants were enrolled into age subgroups of 18-55, 56-69 and 70-plus years, which contained about 150, 28 and 57 TCR-sequenced participants, respectively.

The time point label, read with the paper, signifies: baseline before first vaccination. Vaccinee samples came from UK trials COV001 and COV002, including a single-blind randomized controlled phase 2/3 trial of AZD1222 (ChAdOx1 nCoV-19) in healthy adults. For TCRbeta chain sequencing, PBMC samples from trial participants were taken at day 0 and at day 28 after the second dose. From its cysteine to its phenylalanine, the CDR3 spans 14 amino acids. The retained sequence is limited to the CDR3, 42 bases, with the frame set at the first base. For CDR1 and CDR2, the germline V gene lists KGHSH and LQKENI. A distance of 11 bases separates the germline ends of V and J, which lose 0 bases and 8 bases respectively. What the work shows at the level of the full study, not this receptor alone: Conclusions about previously exposed vaccinees are limited, since just six AZD1222 recipients were seropositive for SARS-CoV-2 at baseline. In the small 56-69-year group, the increase in depth fell short of significance, most likely because of low power. Because no samples from the day 14 peak response were available, repertoires could be characterized only after the peak T cell response. Spike-specific TCR breadth and depth rose significantly after two AZD1222 doses compared with day 0 and with MenACWY recipients. CD4 TCRs associated with the vaccine covered the entire spike protein, and the dominant responses were in regions 160-218 and 743-854. Most participants were white British and females outnumbered males, and the authors suggested that clonal diversity may have been underestimated. Nearly half of unique spike-specific TCRs reportedly recognized epitopes outside regions mutated in the B.1.351 and B.1.1.7 variants.

The CDR3 regions of human TCRbeta chains were analyzed by immunosequencing. On the authors' methods: Repertoire TCRs were checked for matches against a reference library of SARS-CoV-2-specific TCRs that had been generated using the MIRA antigen-specificity platform. Breadth was defined as the fraction of unique TCRs that were SARS-CoV-2-associated, and depth was defined as the fraction of total T cells that were SARS-CoV-2-associated. Each spike-specific TCR was assigned to its reactive spike region and to a CD4 or CD8 class using the MIRA data. Log10-transformed breadth and depth values were compared by one-way ANOVA with Sidak's multiple comparisons tests. As stored in TCRdb, this immuneACCESS dataset retains in-frame rearrangements with V and J assigned. A fraction of the clones does not appear; measured against another copy, unresolved V genes explain less than half of the discrepancy, and the remainder lacks a known reason. Clonal size and the V and J genes are those of that table, whereas D and trimming came from the DNA. The sample data list around 99,000 clones, and around 87% of these were observed just once. Jointly, the top ten make up approximately 4.5% of the sample.

As concerns this clone: Its binding antigen is unknown. One base away there is no much larger clone; base qualities are not given.

The clonotype originates from an adult in good health. The sequence joins TRBV18 to TRBJ2-1; the D gene is possibly TRBD2, with 6 bases matching. This specimen consisted of peripheral blood, obtained on day 0 of AZD1222 vaccination. The DNA sequence is given as TGTGCCAGCTCACCACCAAATATAGCGGATGAGCAGTTCTTC. It translates to CASSPPNIADEQFF.